Given below is one T cell receptor beta chain in context. Data came from immunoSEQ multiplex PCR; TCRdb stores just in-frame clones and leaves some out. The sample lists about 93,000 clones, 90% occurring once. The CDR3 loop spans 14 amino acids. Trimming cost V 5 bases and J 1 base; bases outside gene matches: 3. Germline assignment: CDR1 ENHRY and CDR2 SYGVKD. This specimen comes from a study of blood T cell repertoires in COVID-19. Whole-study context: COVID-19 samples, acute and convalescent, were from the United States, Italy and Spain.

What was sequenced was peripheral blood. This receptor was identified in a human donor with active COVID-19. The donor label of this sample is uncertain. The chain recombines TRBV10-3 with TRBJ2-5, with TRBD2 matching 8 bases. The CDR3, as DNA: TGTGCCATCAGTATAACTAGCGGCCAAGAGACCCAGTACTTC. It yields the protein CAISITSGQETQYF.